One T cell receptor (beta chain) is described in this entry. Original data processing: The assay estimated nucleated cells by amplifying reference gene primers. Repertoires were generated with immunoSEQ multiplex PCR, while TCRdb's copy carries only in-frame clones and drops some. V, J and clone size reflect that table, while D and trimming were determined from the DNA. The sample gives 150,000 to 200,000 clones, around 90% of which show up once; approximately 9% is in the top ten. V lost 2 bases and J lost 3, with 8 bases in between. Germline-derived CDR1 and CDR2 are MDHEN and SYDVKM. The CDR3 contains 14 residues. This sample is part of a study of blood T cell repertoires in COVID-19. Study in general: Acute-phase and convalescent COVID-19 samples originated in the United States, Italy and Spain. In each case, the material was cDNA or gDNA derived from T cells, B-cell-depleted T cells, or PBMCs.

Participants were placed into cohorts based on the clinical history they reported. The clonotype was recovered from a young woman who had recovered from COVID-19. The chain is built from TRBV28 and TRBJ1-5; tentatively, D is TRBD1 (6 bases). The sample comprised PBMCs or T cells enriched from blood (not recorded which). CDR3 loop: CASSLGGANQPQHF. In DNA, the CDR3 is TGTGCCAGCAGTTTAGGGGGGGCCAATCAGCCCCAGCATTTT.